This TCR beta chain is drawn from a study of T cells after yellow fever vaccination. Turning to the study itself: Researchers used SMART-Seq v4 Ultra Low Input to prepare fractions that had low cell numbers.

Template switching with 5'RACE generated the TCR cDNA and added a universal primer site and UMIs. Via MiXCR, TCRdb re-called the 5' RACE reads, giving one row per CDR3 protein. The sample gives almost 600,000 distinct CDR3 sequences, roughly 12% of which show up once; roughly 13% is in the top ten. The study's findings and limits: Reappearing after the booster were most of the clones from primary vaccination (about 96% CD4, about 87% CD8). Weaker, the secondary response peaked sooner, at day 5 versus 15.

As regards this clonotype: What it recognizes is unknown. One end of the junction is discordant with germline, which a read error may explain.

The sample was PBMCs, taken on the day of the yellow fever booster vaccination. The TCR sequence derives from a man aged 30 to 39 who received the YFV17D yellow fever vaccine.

The CDR3 is CANSEWTSRRDETQYF. The CDR3 DNA reads TGTGCCAACAGTGAATGGACTAGCCGGAGGGATGAGACCCAGTACTTC. The V and J genes are TRBV10-3 and TRBJ2-5; 8 bases fit TRBD2. This CDR3 is built from 16 residues. CDR1 is ENHRY, CDR2 SYGVKD, per germline.